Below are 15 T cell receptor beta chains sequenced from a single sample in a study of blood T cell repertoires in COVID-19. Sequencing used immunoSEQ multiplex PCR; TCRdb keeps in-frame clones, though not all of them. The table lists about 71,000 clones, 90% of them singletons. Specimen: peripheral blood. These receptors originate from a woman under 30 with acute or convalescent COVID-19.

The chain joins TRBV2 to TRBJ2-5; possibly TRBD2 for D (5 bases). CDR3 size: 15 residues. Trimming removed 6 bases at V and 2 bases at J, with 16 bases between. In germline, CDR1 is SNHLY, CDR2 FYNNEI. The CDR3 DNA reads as TGTGCCAGCAGACCAAGCGGCAGGCTTCAAGAGACCCAGTACTTC. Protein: CASRPSGRLQETQYF.

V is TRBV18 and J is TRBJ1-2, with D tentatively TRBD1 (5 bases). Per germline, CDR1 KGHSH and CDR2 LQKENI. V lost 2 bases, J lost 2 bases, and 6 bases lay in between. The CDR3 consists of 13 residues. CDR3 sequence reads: CASSPAGNYGYTF. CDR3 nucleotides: TGTGCCAGCTCACCAGCAGGGAACTATGGCTACACCTTC.

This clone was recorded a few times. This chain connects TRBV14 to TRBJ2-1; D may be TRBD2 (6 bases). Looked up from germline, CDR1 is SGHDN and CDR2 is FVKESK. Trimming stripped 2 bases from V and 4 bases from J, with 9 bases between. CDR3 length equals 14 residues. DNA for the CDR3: TGTGCCAGCAGCCAAAACGGGGGTTACAATGAGCAGTTCTTC. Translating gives CASSQNGGYNEQFF.

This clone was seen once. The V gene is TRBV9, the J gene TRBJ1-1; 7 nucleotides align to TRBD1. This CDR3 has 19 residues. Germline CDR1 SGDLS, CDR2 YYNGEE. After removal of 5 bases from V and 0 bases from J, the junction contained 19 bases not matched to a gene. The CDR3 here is CASRRGRGRSPQMNTEAFF. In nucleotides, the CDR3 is TGTGCCAGCAGGAGGGGGCGGGGACGCTCTCCGCAGATGAACACTGAAGCTTTCTTT.

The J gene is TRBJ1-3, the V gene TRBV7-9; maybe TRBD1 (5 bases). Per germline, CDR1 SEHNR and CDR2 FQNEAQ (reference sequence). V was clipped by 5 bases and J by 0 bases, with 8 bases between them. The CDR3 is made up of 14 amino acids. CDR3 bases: TGTGCCAGCAGCAACAGGAGCTCTGGAAACACCATATATTTT. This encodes CASSNRSSGNTIYF.

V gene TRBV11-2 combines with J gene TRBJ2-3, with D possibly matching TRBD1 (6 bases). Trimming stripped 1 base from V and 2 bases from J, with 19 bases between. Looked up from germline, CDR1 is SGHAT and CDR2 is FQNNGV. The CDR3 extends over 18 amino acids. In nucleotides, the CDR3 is TGTGCCAGCAGCTTAGTACCCTCGGACAGAGATACCACAGATACGCAGTATTTT. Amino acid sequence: CASSLVPSDRDTTDTQYF. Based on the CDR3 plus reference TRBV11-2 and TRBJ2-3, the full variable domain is EAGVAQSPRYKIIEKRQSVAFWCNPISGHATLYWYQQILGQGPKLLIQFQNNGVVDDSQLPKDRFSAERLKGVDSTLKIQPAKLEDSAVYLCASSLVPSDRDTTDTQYFGPGTRLTVL.

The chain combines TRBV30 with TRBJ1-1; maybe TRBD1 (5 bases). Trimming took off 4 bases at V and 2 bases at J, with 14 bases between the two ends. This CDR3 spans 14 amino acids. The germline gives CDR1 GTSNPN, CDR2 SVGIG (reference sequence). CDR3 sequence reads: CAWTPGDRNTEAFF. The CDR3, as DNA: TGTGCCTGGACCCCGGGGGACCGAAACACTGAAGCTTTCTTT.

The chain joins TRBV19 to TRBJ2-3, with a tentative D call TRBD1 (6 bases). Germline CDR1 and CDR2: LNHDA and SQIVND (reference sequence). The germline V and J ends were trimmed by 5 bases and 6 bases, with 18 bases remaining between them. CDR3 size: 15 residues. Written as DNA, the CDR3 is TGTGCCAGTAGTGCTGACAGGACCAACCTGGATACGCAGTATTTT. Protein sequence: CASSADRTNLDTQYF.

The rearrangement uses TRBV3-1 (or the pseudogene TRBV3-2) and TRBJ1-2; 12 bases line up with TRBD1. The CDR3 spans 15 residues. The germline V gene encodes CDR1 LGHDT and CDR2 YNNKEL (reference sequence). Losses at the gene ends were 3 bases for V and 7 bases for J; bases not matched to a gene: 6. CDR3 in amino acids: CASSHPGQGAVGYTF. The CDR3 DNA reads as TGTGCCAGCAGCCACCCGGGACAGGGGGCGGTTGGCTACACCTTC.

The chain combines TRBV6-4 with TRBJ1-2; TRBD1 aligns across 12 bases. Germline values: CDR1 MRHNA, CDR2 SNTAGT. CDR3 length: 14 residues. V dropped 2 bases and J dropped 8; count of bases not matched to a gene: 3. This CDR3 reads CASSDGTGGSGYTF. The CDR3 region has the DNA TGTGCCAGCAGTGACGGGACAGGGGGCAGCGGCTACACCTTC.

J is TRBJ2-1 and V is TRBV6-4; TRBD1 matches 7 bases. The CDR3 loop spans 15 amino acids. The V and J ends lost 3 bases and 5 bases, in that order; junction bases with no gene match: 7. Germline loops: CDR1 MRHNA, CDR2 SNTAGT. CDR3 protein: CASSEQGNPHNEQFF. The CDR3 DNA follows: TGTGCCAGCAGTGAACAGGGGAATCCTCACAATGAGCAGTTCTTC.

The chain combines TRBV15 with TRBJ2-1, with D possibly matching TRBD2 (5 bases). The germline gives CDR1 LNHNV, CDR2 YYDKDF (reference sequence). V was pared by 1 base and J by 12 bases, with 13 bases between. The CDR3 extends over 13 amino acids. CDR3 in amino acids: CATSRARGSGQFF. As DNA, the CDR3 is TGTGCCACCAGCAGAGCCCGCGGGTCCGGGCAGTTCTTC. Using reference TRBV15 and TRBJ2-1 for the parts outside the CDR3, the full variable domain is DAMVIQNPRYQVTQFGKPVTLSCSQTLNHNVMYWYQQKSSQAPKLLFHYYDKDFNNEADTPDNFQSRRPNTSFCFLDIRSPGLGDTAMYLCATSRARGSGQFFGPGTRLTVL.

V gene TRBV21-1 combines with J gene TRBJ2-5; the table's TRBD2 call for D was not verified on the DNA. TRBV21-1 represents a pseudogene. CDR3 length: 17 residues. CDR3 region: CASSETSGGTLGETQYF. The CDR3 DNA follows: TGTGCCAGCAGCGAGACTAGCGGGGGGACCCTGGGGGAGACCCAGTACTTC.

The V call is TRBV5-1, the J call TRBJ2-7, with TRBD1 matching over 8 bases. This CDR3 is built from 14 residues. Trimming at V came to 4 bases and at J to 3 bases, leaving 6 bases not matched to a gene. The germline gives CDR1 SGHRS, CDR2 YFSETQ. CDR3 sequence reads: CASSPGDRGYEQYF. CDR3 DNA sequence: TGCGCCAGCAGCCCGGGCGACAGGGGCTACGAGCAGTACTTC. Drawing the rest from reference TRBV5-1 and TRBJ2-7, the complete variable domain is KAGVTQTPRYLIKTRGQQVTLSCSPISGHRSVSWYQQTPGQGLQFLFEYFSETQRNKGNFPGRFSGRQFSNSRSEMNVSTLELGDSALYLCASSPGDRGYEQYFGPGTRLTVT.

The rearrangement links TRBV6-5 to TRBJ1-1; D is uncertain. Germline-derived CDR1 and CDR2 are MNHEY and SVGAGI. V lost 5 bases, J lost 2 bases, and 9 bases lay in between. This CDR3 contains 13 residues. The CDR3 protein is CASSTQYNTEAFF. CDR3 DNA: TGTGCCAGCAGTACACAATACAACACTGAAGCTTTCTTT.